The clone carrying this TCR beta chain showed up just once. This specimen belongs to a study of blood T cell repertoires in COVID-19. Study at large: In each case, the material was cDNA or gDNA derived from T cells, B-cell-depleted T cells, or PBMCs.

The data were produced by immunoSEQ multiplex PCR, yet TCRdb's version contains in-frame clones alone and is incomplete. The sample includes some 130,000 clones, around 89% of them seen just once. The sequence was collected from a man aged 55 to 70 with COVID-19, enrolled during active disease. Sample: peripheral blood.

CDR3 loop: CASSSYSGTGLTTNEKLFF. CDR3 nucleotides: TGCGCCAGCAGCTCTTACTCCGGGACAGGGTTGACAACTAATGAAAAACTGTTTTTT. The V and J genes are TRBV5-1 and TRBJ1-4, with TRBD1 matching 9 bases. The CDR3 extends over 19 amino acids. Trimming removed 3 bases from V and 0 bases from J; junction bases left unmatched: 12. Germline CDR1 and CDR2: SGHRS and YFSETQ.